This T cell receptor (beta chain) was found in a study of Ad26.COV2.S vaccination and SARS-CoV-2 variants. Overall study findings and caveats: With respect to non-spike TCR breadth, vaccine and placebo recipients were similar.

The protocol was immunoSEQ multiplex PCR, while the TCRdb copy is restricted to in-frame clones and leaves out a portion. The repertoire consists of some 370,000 clones, with 83% occurring once and the leading ten covering nearly 7.5%. Treatment here: 19 received Ad26.COV2.S at low or high dose, single or two shots; 5 received placebo; per-sample allocation not given. Sampling took place 63 days after the first vaccine or placebo injection. This CDR3 is built from 13 residues. V dropped 5 bases and J dropped 4 bases, with 11 bases sitting between them. As concerns this clone: Antigen specificity is unknown.

Sequences were derived from peripheral blood, sampled in a trial of Ad26.COV2.S vaccine versus placebo. The origin of this receptor is a person aged 18-65 years who received the Ad26.COV2.S COVID-19 vaccine or a placebo. The gene calls are TRBV12-3 or TRBV12-4 and TRBJ1-1; D is undetermined. In DNA form, the CDR3 reads TGTGCCAGCAGTCTCGCCGGGCTCACTGAAGCTTTCTTT. Translating it yields CASSLAGLTEAFF.